This T cell receptor (beta chain) is from a study of vaccination effects on CD4 cells after COVID-19. Germline V gene lookup returns CDR1 WNHNN and CDR2 SYGVQD (reference sequence). CDR3 length: 14 amino acids. Trimming took 7 bases from V and 0 from J, leaving 12 bases between them. This clone was detected once. The antigen is undetermined. Using viral peptide pools, the ViraFEST assay grew out antigen-specific CD4+ T cells prior to sequencing. When around nine days of culture had elapsed, CD4+ T cells were isolated. Among the vaccine recipients, none had a prior SARS-CoV-2 infection, and nucleocapsid antibodies were negative. The table came from immunoSEQ multiplex PCR; TCRdb's copy has only in-frame clones and leaves some out. This table holds 35,000 to 45,000 clones, about 69% found once.

This specimen was CD4+ T cells from PBMCs cultured with HCoV-OC43 spike peptides, taken before COVID-19 vaccination. Stated subset: HCoV-OC43 spike overlapping peptide pool stimulation. The receptor was derived from a human donor who received a COVID-19 vaccine. The chain joins TRBV10-1 to TRBJ1-1; no clear D. The CDR3 bases are TGCGCCAGCACGGGAGATAACCTGAACACTGAAGCTTTCTTT. It is translated as CASTGDNLNTEAFF.